The 10 T cell receptor beta chains reported below all come from one sample, sequenced in a study of cytomegalovirus exposure and HLA in healthy donors. Measured with immunoSEQ multiplex PCR; TCRdb has only the in-frame clones, and not every one. The table records about 88,000 clones, approximately 88% of them present only once. Material for sequencing was PBMCs. Receptors were obtained from a woman younger than 30 in good health and CMV-seropositive.

The chain uses TRBV9 and TRBJ1-3, with D tentatively TRBD1 (6 bases). The germline V gene has CDR1 SGDLS and CDR2 YYNGEE. V lost 3 bases, J lost 1 base, and 17 bases lay in between. The CDR3 is made up of 17 amino acids. For the CDR3, the DNA is TGTGCCAGCAGCGATAACGAGGACAGCGTGTCTGGAAACACCATATATTTT. As protein: CASSDNEDSVSGNTIYF.

The genes are TRBV7-9 and TRBJ1-2; 8 bases are shared with TRBD1. J gave up 2 bases and V 4 bases, and 6 bases lay outside the gene matches. CDR1 is SEHNR and CDR2 is FQNEAQ in the germline V gene (reference sequence). The CDR3 is 15 residues long. The CDR3 sequence is CASSSGQGPNYGYTF. CDR3 DNA sequence: TGTGCCAGCAGCTCCGGACAGGGCCCGAACTATGGCTACACCTTC.

There are a few counts of this clone. The J gene is TRBJ2-7, the V gene TRBV10-1; D may be TRBD1 (5 bases). V was trimmed by 6 bases and J by 3 bases, leaving 12 bases between them. Germline-derived CDR1 and CDR2 are WNHNN and SYGVQD (reference sequence). The CDR3 loop spans 13 amino acids. The CDR3 sequence: CASSVGQIYEQYF. CDR3 nucleotide sequence: TGCGCCAGCAGCGTAGGACAAATCTACGAGCAGTACTTC.

V usage is TRBV18 and J usage is TRBJ2-7; perhaps TRBD2 as D (5 bases). Germline assignment: CDR1 KGHSH and CDR2 LQKENI. Trimming removed 0 bases at V and 6 bases at J, with 15 bases between. The CDR3 loop spans 15 amino acids. The CDR3 DNA reads as TGTGCCAGCTCACCACCGGGCGGGTTGATGGGCGAGCAGTACTTC. Its translation is CASSPPGGLMGEQYF.

J is TRBJ2-7 and V is TRBV4-3; TRBD2 aligns across 9 bases. CDR1 is LGHNA, CDR2 YSLEER, per germline. Trimming at V came to 0 bases and at J to 6 bases, leaving 9 bases not matched to a gene. The CDR3 is 16 residues long. The DNA for the CDR3 is TGCGCCAGCAGCCAAGATAGGGCGGGGGGGATCATCGAGCAGTACTTC. This encodes CASSQDRAGGIIEQYF.

The chain is built from TRBV18 and TRBJ2-3, with 8 bases fitting TRBD2. V shed 1 base and J 3 bases; nucleotides not matched to a gene: 9. This CDR3 contains 17 residues. Germline CDR1 KGHSH, CDR2 LQKENI. CDR3: CASSPQGGLAHTDTQYF. CDR3 nucleotide sequence: TGTGCCAGCTCACCACAGGGAGGACTAGCACATACAGATACGCAGTATTTT.

CDR3 in amino acids: CASSLRLAGAQQYF. For the CDR3, the DNA is TGTGCCAGCAGTTTGCGGCTAGCGGGGGCACAGCAGTACTTC. The chain carries TRBV27 and TRBJ2-7; 10 nucleotides line up with TRBD2. V lost 3 bases to trimming and J lost 8 bases; unmatched junction nucleotides: 7. Germline-derived CDR1 and CDR2 are MNHEY and SMNVEV (reference sequence). CDR3 length: 14 amino acids.

The chain uses TRBV6-1 and TRBJ1-4, with 7 bases aligning to TRBD1. This CDR3 is built from 17 residues. The germline gives CDR1 MNHNS, CDR2 SASEGT. With V trimmed by 4 bases and J by 0 bases, 8 bases remained unmatched. The CDR3 is CASSAGTEPATNEKLFF. CDR3 nucleotide sequence: TGTGCCAGCAGTGCTGGGACAGAGCCTGCAACTAATGAAAAACTGTTTTTT.

The chain combines TRBV6-5 with TRBJ1-2, with D perhaps TRBD1 (6 bases). The V end lost 5 bases, the J end lost 0 bases, and 13 bases lay between the germline ends. This CDR3 comprises 15 residues. The germline V gene encodes CDR1 MNHEY and CDR2 SVGAGI. CDR3 sequence (DNA): TGTGCCAGCAGTCAAGGGGGGGCAGCTAACTATGGCTACACCTTC. It is translated as CASSQGGAANYGYTF.

The chain has TRBV21-1 and TRBJ1-5; TRBD1, the table's D call, lacks a check against the DNA. TRBV21-1 is a documented pseudogene. CDR3 length equals 16 residues. The CDR3 bases are TGTGCCAGCAGTGGACAGGGGGTTAGTAGCAATCAGCCCCAGCATTTT. Protein sequence: CASSGQGVSSNQPQHF.